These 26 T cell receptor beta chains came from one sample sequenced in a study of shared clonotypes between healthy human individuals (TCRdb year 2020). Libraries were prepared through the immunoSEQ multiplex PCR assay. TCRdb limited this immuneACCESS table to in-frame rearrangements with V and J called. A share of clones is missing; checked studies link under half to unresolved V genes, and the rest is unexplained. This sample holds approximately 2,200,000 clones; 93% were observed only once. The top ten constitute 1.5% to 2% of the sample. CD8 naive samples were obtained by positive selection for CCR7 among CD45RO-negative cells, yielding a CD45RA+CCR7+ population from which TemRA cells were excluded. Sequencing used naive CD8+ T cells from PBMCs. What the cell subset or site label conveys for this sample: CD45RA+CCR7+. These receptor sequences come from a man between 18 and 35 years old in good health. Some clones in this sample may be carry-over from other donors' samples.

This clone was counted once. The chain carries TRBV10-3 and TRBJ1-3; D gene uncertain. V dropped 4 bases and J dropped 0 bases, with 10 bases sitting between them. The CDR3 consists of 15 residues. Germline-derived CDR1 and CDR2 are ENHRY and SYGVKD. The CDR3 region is CAISAQFGSGNTIYF. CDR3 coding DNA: TGTGCCATCAGTGCACAGTTTGGCTCTGGAAACACCATATATTTT.

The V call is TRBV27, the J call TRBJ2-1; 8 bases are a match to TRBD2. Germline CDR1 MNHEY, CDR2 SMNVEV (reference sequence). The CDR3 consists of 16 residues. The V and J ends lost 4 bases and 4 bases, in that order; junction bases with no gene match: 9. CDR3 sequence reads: CASSSFTGGHYNEQFF. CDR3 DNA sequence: TGTGCCAGCAGTTCCTTTACGGGAGGGCATTACAATGAGCAGTTCTTC.

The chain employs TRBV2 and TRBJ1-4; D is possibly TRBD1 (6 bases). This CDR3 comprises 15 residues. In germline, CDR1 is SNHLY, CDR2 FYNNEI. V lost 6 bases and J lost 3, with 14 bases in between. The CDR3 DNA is TGTGCCAGCAGGCCCGGACAGCTGGCTAATGAAAAACTGTTTTTT. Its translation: CASRPGQLANEKLFF.

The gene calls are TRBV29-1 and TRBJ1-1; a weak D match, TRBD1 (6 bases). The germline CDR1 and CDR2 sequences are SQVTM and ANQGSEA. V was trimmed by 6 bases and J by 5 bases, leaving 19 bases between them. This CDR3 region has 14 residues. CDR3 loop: CSVWGHRSETEAFF. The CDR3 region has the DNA TGCAGCGTCTGGGGACACCGATCGGAGACTGAAGCTTTCTTT.

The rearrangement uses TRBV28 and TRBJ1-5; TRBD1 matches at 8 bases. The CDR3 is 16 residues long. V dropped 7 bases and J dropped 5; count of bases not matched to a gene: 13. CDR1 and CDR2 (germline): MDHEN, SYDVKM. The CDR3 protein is CASIEDRTGNYQPQHF. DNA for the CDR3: TGTGCCAGCATAGAGGACCGGACAGGGAATTATCAGCCCCAGCATTTT.

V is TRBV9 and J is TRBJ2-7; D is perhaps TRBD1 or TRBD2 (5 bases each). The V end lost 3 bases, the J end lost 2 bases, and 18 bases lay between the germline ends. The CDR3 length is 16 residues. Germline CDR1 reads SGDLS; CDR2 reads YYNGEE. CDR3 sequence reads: CASSGPGVGRPYEQYF. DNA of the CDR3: TGTGCCAGCAGCGGGCCCGGGGTGGGGCGACCCTACGAGCAGTACTTC.

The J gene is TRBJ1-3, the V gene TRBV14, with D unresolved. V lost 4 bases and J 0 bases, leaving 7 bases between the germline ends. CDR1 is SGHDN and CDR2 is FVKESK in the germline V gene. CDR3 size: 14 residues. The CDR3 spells CASSRDYSGNTIYF. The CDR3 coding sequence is TGTGCCAGCAGCCGGGATTACTCTGGAAACACCATATATTTT.

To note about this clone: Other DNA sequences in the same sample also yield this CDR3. The CDR3 reads CASSGGDNEQFF. DNA for the CDR3: TGTGCCAGCAGCGGGGGGGACAATGAGCAGTTCTTC. This rearrangement joins TRBV9 to TRBJ2-1; D possibly corresponds to TRBD2 (6 bases). Trimming cost V 3 bases and J 5 bases, with 6 bases left between them. The CDR3 is 12 residues long. Germline assignment: CDR1 SGDLS and CDR2 YYNGEE.

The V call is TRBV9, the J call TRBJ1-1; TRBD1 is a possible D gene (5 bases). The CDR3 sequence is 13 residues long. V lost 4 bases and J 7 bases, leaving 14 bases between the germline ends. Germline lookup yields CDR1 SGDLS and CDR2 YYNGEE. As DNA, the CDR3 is TGTGCCAGCAGCCGCGCCGGGGGGGATGAAGCTTTCTTT. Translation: CASSRAGGDEAFF. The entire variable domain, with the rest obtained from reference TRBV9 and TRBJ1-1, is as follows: DSGVTQTPKHLITATGQRVTLRCSPRSGDLSVYWYQQSLDQGLQFLIQYYNGEERAKGNILERFSAQQFPDLHSELNLSSLELGDSALYFCASSRAGGDEAFFGQGTRLTVV.

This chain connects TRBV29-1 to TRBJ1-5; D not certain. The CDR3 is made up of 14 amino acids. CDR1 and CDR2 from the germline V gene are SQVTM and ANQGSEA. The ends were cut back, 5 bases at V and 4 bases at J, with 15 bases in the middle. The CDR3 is CSVLTPGVNQPQHF. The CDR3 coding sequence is TGCAGCGTTTTGACCCCTGGGGTTAATCAGCCCCAGCATTTT.

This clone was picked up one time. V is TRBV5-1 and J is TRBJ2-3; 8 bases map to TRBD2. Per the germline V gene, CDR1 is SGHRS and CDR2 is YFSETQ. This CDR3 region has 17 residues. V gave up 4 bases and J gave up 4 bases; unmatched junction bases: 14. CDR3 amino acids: CASSTRGAGGLPDTQYF. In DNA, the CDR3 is TGCGCCAGCAGCACTCGCGGTGCGGGAGGTCTCCCAGATACGCAGTATTTT.

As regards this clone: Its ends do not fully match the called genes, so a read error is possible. The CDR3 bases are TGTGCCAGCAGGGAAGCAGGGCTCTACGAGCAGTACTTC. Protein product: CASREAGLYEQYF. V and J are TRBV2 and TRBJ2-7; weak D call: TRBD1 (5 bases). The CDR3 totals 13 residues. Germline assignment: CDR1 SNHLY and CDR2 FYNNEI.

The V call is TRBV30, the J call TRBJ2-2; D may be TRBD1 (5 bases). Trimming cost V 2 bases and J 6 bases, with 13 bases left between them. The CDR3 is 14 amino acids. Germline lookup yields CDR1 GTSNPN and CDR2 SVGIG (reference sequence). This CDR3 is CAWSNRQESGELFF. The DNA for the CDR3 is TGTGCCTGGAGTAACAGGCAGGAATCCGGGGAGCTGTTTTTT.

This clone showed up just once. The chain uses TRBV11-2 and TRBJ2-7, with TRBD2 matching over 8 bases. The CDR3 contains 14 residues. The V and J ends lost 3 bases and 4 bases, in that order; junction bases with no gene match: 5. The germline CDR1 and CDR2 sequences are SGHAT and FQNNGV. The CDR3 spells CASSLRLAMYEQYF. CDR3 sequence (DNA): TGTGCCAGCAGCTTGAGACTAGCGATGTACGAGCAGTACTTC.

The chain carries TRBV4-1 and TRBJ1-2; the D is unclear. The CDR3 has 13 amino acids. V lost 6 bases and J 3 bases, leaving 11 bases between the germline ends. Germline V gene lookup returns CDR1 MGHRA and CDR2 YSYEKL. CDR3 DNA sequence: TGCGCCAGCAGGCGAGGCGGGGACTATGGCTACACCTTC. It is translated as CASRRGGDYGYTF.

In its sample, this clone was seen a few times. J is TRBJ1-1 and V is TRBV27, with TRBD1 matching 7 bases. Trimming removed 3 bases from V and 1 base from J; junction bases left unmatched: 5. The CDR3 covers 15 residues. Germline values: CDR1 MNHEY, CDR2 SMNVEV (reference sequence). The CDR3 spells CASSLDGTANTEAFF. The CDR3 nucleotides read TGTGCCAGCAGTTTGGATGGGACAGCGAACACTGAAGCTTTCTTT.

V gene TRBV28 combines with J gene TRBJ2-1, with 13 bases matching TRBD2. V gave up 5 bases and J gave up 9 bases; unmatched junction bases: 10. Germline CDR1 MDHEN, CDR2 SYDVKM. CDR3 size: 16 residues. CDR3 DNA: TGTGCCAGCAGTCCCCCCGGACTAGCGGGAGTAACTGAGCAGTTCTTC. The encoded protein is CASSPPGLAGVTEQFF.

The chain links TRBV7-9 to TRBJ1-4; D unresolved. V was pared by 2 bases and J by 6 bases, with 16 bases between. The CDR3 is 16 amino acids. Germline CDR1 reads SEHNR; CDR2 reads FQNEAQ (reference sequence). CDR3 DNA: TGTGCCAGCAGCTTATTTGATTGGGCTGACGATGAAAAACTGTTTTTT. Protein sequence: CASSLFDWADDEKLFF.

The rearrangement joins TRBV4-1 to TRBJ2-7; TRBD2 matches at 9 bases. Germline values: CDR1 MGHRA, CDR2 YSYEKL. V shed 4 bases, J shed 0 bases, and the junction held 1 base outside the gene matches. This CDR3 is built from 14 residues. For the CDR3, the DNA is TGCGCCAGCAGCCCTAGCGGGGACTCCTACGAGCAGTACTTC. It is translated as CASSPSGDSYEQYF.

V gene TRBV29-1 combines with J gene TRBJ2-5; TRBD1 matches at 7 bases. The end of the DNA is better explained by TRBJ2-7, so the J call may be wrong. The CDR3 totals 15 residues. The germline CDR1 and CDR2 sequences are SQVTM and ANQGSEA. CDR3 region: CSVEGTGQIPYEQYF. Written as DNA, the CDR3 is TGCAGCGTTGAAGGGACAGGCCAAATTCCCTACGAGCAGTACTTC.

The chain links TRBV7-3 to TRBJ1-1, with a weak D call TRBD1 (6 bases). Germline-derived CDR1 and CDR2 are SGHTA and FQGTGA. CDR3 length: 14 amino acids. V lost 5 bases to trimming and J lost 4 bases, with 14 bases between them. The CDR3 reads CASSRVGGGTEAFF. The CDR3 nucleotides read TGTGCCAGCAGCCGCGTCGGGGGCGGCACTGAAGCTTTCTTT.

In nucleotides, the CDR3 is TGTGCCAGCAGCTTAGCGTTTGGCGCCGGGGAGCTGTTTTTT. Amino acids: CASSLAFGAGELFF. V is TRBV11-1 and J is TRBJ2-2; no clear D gene. This CDR3 contains 14 residues. Between the trimmed V and J ends, which lost 0 bases and 6 bases, there was a span of 8 bases. In germline, CDR1 is SGHAT, CDR2 FQDESV (reference sequence). Full variable domain (outside the CDR3, taken from reference TRBV11-1 and TRBJ2-2): EAEVAQSPRYKITEKSQAVAFWCDPISGHATLYWYRQILGQGPELLVQFQDESVVDDSQLPKDRFSAERLKGVDSTLKIQPAELGDSAMYLCASSLAFGAGELFFGEGSRLTVL.

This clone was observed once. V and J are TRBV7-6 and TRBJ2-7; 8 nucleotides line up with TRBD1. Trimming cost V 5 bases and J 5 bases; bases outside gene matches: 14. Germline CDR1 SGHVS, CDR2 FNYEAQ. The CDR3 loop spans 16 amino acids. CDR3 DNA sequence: TGTGCCAGCAGCCGCCCGAGGACAGGGACGGGCGACGAGCAGTACTTC. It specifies CASSRPRTGTGDEQYF.

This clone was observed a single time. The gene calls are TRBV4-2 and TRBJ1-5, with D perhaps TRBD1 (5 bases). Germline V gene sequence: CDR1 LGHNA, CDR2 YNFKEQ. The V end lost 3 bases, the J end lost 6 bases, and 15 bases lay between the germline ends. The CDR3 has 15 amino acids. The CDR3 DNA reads TGTGCCAGCAGCCAGGAGACGGGGGTAATTCAGCCCCAGCATTTT. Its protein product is CASSQETGVIQPQHF.

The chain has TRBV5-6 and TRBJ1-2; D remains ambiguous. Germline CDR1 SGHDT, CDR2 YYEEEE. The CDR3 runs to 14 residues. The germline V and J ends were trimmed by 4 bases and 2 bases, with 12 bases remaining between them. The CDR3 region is CASSQPGTNYGYTF. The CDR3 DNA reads TGTGCCAGCAGCCAACCCGGCACGAACTATGGCTACACCTTC.

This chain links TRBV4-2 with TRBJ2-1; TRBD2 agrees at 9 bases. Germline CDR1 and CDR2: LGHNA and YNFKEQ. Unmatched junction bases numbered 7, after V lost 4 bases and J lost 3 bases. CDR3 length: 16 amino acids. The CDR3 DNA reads TGTGCCAGCAGCCGGGGGGAACTAGCGGGCTACAATGAGCAGTTCTTC. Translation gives CASSRGELAGYNEQFF.